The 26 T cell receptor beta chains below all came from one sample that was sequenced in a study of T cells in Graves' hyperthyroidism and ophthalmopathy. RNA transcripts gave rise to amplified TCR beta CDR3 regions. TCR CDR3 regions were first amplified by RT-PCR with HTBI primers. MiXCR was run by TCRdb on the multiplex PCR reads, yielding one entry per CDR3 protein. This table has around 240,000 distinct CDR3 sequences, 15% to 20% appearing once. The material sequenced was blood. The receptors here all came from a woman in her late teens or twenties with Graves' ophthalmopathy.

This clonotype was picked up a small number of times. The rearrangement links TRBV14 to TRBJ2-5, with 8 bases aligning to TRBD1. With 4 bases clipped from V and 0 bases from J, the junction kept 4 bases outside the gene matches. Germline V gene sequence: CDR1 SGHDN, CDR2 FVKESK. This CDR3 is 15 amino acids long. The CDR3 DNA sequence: TGTGCCAGCAGCCCCAGGGGGCAGTACCAAGAGACCCAGTACTTC. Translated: CASSPRGQYQETQYF.

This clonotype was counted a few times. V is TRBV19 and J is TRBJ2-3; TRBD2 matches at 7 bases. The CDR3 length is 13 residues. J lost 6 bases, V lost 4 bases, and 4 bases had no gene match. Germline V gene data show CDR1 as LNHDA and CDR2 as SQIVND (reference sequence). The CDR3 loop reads CASSNLAADTQYF. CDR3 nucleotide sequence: TGTGCCAGTAGTAACCTAGCGGCGGATACGCAGTATTTT.

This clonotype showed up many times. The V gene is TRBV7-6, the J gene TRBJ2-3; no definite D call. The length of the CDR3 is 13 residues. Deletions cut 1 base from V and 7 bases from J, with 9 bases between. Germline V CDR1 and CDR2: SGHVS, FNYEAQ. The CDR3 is CASSLELEYTQYF. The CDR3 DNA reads TGTGCCAGCAGCTTAGAGTTGGAATATACGCAGTATTTT.

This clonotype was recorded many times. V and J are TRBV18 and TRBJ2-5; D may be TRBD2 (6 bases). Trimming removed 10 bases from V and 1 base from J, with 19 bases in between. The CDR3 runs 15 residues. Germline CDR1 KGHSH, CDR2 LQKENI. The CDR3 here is CATVSDSGRQETQYF. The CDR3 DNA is TGTGCCACCGTTTCTGATAGCGGCCGCCAAGAGACCCAGTACTTC.

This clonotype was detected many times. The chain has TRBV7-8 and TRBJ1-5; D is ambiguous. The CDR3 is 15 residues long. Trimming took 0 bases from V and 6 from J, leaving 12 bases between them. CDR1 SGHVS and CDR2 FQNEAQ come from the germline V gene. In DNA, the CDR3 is TGTGCCAGCAGCTTAGCGACCGGGTACGGTCAGCCCCAGCATTTT. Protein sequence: CASSLATGYGQPQHF.

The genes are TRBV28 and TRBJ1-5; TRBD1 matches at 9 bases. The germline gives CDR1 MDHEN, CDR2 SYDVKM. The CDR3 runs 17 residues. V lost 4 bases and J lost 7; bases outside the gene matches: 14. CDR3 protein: CASSSVSTGGSRQPQHF. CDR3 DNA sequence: TGTGCCAGCAGTTCCGTGTCGACAGGGGGAAGTCGGCAGCCCCAGCATTTT.

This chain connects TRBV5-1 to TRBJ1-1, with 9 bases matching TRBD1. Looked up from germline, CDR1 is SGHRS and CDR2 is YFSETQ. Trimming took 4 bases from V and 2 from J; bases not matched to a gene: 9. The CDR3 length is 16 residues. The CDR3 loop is CASSPGTGRSNTEAFF. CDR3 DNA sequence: TGCGCCAGCAGCCCAGGGACAGGGAGGAGTAACACTGAAGCTTTCTTT.

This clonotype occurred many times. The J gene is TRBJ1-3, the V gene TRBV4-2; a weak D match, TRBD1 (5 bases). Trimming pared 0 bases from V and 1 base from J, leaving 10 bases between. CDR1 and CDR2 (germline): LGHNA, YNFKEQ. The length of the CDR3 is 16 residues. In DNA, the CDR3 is TGTGCCAGCAGCCAAGACGACAGCCGTTCTGGAAACACCATATATTTT. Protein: CASSQDDSRSGNTIYF.

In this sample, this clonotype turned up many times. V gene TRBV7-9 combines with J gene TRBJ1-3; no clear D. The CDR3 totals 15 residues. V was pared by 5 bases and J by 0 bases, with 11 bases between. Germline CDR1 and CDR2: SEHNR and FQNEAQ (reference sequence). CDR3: CASSLGLSSGNTIYF. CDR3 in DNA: TGTGCCAGCAGCCTCGGACTTAGCTCTGGAAACACCATATATTTT. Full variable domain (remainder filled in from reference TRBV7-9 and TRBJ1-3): DTGVSQNPRHKITKRGQNVTFRCDPISEHNRLYWYRQTLGQGPEFLTYFQNEAQLEKSRLLSDRFSAERPKGSFSTLEIQRTEQGDSAMYLCASSLGLSSGNTIYFGEGSWLTVV.

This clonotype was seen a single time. CDR3 loop: CASSSAGTGTTYEQYF. The CDR3 DNA is TGTGCCAGCAGCTCCGCCGGGACAGGGACAACATACGAGCAGTACTTC. V and J are TRBV11-2 and TRBJ2-7; the match to TRBD1 covers 9 bases. The V gene's germline CDR1 is SGHAT and CDR2 FQNNGV. CDR3 length: 16 residues. Unmatched junction bases numbered 11, after V lost 4 bases and J lost 4 bases.

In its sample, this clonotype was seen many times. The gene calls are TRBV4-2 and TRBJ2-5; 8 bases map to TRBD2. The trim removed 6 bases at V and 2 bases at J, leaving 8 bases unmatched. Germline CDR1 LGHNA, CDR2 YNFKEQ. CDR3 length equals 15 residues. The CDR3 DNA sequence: TGTGCCAGCAGGGGGGAATCGGGGGGGCAAGAGACCCAGTACTTC. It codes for CASRGESGGQETQYF.

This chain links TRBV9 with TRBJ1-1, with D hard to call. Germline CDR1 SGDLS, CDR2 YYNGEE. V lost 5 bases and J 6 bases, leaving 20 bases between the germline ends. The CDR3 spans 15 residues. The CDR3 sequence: CASRSSPPSRSEAFF. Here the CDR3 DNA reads TGTGCCAGCAGATCATCCCCCCCCAGCAGGTCTGAAGCTTTCTTT.

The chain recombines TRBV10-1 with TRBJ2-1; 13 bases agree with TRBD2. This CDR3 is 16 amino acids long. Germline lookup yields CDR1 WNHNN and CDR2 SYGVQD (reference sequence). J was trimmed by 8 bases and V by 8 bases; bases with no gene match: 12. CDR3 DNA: TGCGCCAGCCCCACTAGCGGGAGGGCCTTACGAGATGAGCAGTTCTTC. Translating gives CASPTSGRALRDEQFF.

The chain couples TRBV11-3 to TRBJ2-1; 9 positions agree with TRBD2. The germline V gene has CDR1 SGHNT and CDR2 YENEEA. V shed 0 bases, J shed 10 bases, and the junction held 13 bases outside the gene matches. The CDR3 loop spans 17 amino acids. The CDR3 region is CASSLDSGGGGAYEQFF. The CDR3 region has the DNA TGTGCCAGCAGCTTAGATTCAGGTGGCGGGGGGGCCTACGAGCAGTTCTTC.

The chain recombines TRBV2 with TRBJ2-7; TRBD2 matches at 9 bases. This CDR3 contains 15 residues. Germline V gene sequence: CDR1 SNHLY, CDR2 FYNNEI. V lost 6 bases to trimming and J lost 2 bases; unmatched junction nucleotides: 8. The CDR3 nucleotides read TGTGCCAGCAGCTTAGTGGCGGGAGGGCCCTACGAGCAGTACTTC. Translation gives CASSLVAGGPYEQYF.

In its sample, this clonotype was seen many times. This chain's CDR3 is CASSPRRGGRETQYF. The CDR3 DNA reads TGTGCCAGCAGCCCTCGGCGGGGGGGCCGGGAGACCCAGTACTTC. This chain links TRBV12-3 or TRBV12-4 with TRBJ2-5; the match to TRBD2 covers 9 bases. With V trimmed by 6 bases and J by 5 bases, 10 bases remained unmatched. This CDR3 has 15 amino acids.

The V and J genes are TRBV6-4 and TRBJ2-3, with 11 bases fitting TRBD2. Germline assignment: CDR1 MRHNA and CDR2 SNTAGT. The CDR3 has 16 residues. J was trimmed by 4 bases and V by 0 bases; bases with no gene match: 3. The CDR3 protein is CASSDSSSGGPDTQYF. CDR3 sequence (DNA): TGTGCCAGCAGTGACTCGTCTAGCGGGGGGCCAGATACGCAGTATTTT.

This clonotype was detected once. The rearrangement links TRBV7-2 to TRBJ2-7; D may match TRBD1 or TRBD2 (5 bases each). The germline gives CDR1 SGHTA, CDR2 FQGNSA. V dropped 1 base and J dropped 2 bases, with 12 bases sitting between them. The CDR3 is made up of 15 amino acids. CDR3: CASSLDRGSPYEQYF. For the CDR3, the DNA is TGTGCCAGCAGCTTAGATCGGGGCTCCCCCTACGAGCAGTACTTC.

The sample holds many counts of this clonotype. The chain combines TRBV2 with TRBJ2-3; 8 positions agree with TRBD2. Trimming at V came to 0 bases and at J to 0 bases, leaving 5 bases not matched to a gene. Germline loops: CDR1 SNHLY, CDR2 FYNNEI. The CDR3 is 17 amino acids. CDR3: CASSEASGLASTDTQYF. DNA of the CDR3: TGTGCCAGCAGTGAAGCGTCTGGACTAGCTAGCACAGATACGCAGTATTTT.

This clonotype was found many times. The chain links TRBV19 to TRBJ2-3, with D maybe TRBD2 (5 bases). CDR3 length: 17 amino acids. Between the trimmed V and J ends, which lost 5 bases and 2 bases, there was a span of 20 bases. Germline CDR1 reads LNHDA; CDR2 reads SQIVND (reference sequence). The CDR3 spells CASSPDGRTGPTDTQYF. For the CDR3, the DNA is TGTGCCAGTAGTCCTGATGGGCGGACTGGCCCCACAGATACGCAGTATTTT.

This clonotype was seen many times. Written as DNA, the CDR3 is TGTGCCAGCAGTTTATCCGACAGGGGAAGGTTGTTCACCTTC. Translated: CASSLSDRGRLFTF. The chain uses TRBV28 and TRBJ1-2, with 8 bases matching TRBD1. CDR3 length equals 14 residues. Germline trimming cut 1 base from V and 13 bases from J; bases unmatched to any gene: 11. Germline V gene data show CDR1 as MDHEN and CDR2 as SYDVKM.

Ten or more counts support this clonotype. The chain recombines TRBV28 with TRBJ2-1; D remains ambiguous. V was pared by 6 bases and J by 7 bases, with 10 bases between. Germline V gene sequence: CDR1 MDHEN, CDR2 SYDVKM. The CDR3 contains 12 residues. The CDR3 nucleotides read TGTGCCAGCAGCCGCACGGAGAATGAGCAGTTCTTC. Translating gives CASSRTENEQFF.

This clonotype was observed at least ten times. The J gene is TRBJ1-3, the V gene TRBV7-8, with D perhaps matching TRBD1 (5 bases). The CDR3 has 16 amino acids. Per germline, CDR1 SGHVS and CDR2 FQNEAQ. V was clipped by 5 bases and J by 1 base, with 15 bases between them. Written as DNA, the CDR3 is TGTGCCAGCAGCCCCACGGGGAGGGGATCTGGAAACACCATATATTTT. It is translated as CASSPTGRGSGNTIYF.

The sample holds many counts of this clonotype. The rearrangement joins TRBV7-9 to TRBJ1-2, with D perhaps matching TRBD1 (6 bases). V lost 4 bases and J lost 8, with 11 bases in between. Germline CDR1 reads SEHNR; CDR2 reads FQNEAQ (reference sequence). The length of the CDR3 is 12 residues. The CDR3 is CASSWTDSGYTF. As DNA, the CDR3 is TGTGCCAGCAGCTGGACAGATTCGGGCTACACCTTC.

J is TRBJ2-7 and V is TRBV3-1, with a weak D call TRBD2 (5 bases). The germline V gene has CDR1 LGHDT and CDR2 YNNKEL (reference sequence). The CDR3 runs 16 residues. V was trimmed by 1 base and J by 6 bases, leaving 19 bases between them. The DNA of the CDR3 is TGTGCCAGCAGCCAAGTTGTGGACTGTCCAAGCGGCGAGCAGTACGTC. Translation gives CASSQVVDCPSGEQYV.

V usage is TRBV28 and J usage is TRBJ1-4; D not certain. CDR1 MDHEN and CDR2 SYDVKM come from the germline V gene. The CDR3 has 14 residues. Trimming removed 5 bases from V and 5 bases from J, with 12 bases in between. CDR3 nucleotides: TGTGCCAGCAGTCGACCCCCGGAAAATGAAAAACTGTTTTTT. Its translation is CASSRPPENEKLFF.